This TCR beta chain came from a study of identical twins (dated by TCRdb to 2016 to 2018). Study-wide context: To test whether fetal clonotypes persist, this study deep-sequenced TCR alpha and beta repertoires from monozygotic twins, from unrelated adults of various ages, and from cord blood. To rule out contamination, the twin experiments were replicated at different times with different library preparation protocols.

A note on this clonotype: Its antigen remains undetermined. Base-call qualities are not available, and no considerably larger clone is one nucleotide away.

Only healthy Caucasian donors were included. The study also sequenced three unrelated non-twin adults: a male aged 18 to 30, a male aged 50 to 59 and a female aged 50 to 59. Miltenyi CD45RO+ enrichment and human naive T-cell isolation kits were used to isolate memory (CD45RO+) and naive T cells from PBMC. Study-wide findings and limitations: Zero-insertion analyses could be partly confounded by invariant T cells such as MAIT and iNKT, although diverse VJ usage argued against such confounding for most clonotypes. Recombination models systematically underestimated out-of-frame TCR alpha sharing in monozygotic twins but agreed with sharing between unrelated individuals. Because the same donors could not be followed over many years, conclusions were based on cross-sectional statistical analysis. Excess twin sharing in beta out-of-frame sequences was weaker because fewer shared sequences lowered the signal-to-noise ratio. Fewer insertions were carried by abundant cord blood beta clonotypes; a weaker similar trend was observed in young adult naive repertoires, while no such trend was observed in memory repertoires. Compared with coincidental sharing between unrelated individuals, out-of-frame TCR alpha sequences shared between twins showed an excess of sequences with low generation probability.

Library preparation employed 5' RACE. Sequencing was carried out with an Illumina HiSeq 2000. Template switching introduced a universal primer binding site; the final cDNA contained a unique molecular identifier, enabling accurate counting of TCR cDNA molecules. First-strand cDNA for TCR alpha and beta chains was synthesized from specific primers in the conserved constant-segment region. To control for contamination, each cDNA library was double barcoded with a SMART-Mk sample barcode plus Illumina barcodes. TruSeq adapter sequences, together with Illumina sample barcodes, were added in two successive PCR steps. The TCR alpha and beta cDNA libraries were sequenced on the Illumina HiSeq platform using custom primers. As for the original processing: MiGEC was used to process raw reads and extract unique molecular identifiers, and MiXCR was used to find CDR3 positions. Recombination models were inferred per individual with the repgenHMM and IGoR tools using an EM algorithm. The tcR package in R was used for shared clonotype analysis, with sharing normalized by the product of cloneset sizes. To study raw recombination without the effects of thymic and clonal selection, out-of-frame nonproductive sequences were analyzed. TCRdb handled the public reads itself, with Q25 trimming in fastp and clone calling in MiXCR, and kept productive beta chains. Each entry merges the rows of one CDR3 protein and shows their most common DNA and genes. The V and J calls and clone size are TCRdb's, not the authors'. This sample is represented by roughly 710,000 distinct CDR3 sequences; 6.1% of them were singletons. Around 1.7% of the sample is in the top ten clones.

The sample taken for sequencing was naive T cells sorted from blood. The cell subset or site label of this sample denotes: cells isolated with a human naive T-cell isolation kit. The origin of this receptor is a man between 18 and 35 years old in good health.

The DNA sequence is given as TGTGCCAGCTCACCCGGTTTCCTCGCGGTCGGGGAGACCCAGTACTTC. The resulting protein is CASSPGFLAVGETQYF. This sequence uses TRBV18 and TRBJ2-5, with no confidently assigned D gene. The germline V gene supplies CDR1 KGHSH and CDR2 LQKENI. There are 16 amino acids in the CDR3, from cysteine to phenylalanine inclusive. Of the read, only the CDR3 DNA is kept; its 48 bases are in frame from base 1. V is pared back by 3 bases and J by 5 bases, with 19 bases lying between the germline termini.